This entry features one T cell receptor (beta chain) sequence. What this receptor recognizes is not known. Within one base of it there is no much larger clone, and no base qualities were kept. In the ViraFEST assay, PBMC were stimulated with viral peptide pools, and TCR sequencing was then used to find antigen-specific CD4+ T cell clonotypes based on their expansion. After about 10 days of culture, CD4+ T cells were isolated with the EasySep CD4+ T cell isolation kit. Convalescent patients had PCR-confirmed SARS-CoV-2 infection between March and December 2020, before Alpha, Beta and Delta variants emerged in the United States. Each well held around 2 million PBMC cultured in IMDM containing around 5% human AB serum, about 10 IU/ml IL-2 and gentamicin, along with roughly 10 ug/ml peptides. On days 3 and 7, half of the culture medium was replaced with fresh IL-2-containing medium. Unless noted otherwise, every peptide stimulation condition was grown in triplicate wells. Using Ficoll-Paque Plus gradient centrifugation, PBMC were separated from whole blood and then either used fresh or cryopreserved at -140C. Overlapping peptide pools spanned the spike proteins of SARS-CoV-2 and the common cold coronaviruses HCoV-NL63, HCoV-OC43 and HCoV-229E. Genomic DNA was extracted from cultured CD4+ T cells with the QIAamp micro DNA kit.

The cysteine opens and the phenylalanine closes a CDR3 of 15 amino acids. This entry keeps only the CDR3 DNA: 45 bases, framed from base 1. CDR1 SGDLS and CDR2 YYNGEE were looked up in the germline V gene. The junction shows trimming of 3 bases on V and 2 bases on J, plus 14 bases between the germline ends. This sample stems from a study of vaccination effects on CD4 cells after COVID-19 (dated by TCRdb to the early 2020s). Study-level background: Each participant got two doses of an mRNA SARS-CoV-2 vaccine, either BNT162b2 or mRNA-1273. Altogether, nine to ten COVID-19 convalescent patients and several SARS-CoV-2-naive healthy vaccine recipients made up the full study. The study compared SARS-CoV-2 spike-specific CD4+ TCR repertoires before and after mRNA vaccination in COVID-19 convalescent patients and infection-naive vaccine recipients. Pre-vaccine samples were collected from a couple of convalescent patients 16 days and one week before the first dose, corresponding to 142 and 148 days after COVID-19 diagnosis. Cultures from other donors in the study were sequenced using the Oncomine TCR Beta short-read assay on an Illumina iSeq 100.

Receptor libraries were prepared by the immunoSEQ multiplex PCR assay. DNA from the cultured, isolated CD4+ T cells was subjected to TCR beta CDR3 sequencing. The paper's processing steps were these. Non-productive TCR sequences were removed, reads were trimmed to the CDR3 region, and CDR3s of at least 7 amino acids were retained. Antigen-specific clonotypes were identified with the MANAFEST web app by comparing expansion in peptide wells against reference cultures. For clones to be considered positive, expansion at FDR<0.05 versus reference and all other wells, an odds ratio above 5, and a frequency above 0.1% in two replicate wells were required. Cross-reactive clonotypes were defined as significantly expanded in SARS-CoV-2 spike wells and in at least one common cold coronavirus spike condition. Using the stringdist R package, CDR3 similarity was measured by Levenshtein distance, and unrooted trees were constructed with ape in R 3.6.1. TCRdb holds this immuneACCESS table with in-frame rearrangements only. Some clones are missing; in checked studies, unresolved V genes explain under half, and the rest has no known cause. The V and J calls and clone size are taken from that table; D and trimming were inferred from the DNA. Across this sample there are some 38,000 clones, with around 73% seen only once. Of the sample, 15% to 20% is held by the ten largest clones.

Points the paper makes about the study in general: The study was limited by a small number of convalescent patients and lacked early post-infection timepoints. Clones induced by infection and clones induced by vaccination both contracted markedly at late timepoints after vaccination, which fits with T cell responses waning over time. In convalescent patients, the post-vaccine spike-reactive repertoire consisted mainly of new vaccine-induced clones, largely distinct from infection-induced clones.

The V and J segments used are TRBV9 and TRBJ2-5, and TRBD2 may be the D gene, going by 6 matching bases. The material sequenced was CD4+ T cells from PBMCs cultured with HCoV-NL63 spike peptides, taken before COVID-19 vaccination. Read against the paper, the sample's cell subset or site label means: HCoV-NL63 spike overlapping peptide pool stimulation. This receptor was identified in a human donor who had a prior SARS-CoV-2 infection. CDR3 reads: CASSGGTVIQETQYF. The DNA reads TGTGCCAGCAGCGGAGGGACTGTAATACAAGAGACCCAGTACTTC. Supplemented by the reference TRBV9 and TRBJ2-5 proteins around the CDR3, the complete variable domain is DSGVTQTPKHLITATGQRVTLRCSPRSGDLSVYWYQQSLDQGLQFLIQYYNGEERAKGNILERFSAQQFPDLHSELNLSSLELGDSALYFCASSGGTVIQETQYFGPGTRLLVL.